The 9 T cell receptor beta chains given below trace back to one sample, sequenced in a study of monozygotic twins with cystic fibrosis. The repertoire was sequenced with immunoSEQ multiplex PCR; TCRdb's copy has only in-frame clones and lacks some. Among 25,000 to 30,000 clones listed, less than 95% were seen once. The source material was blood. Receptors originate from a girl aged 2 to 9 with cystic fibrosis.

The CDR3 DNA is TGTGCCAGCAGCCAAGTTGTCCACTACGAGCAGTACTTC. This encodes CASSQVVHYEQYF. This chain uses TRBV14 with TRBJ2-7; D gene unclear. V shed 1 base and J shed 3 bases, with 7 bases lying between them. The CDR3 covers 13 residues. The germline V gene encodes CDR1 SGHDN and CDR2 FVKESK.

The chain joins TRBV6-5 to TRBJ1-4, with 7 nucleotides matching TRBD1. V was clipped by 6 bases and J by 8 bases; unmatched bases: 12. Germline V lookup: CDR1 MNHEY, CDR2 SVGAGI. The CDR3 loop spans 15 amino acids. The CDR3 DNA reads as TGTGCCAGCAGCTTACGCACTTGGACAGGCGAAAAACTGTTTTTT. This encodes CASSLRTWTGEKLFF.

V gene TRBV18 combines with J gene TRBJ2-1, with TRBD1 as a possible D gene (5 bases). Looked up from germline, CDR1 is KGHSH and CDR2 is LQKENI. The CDR3 spans 15 residues. Trimming left V 1 base short and J 7 bases short, with 14 bases between. CDR3 in amino acids: CASSPLRERKNEQFF. In DNA, the CDR3 is TGTGCCAGCTCACCACTCAGGGAAAGGAAAAATGAGCAGTTCTTC.

J is TRBJ1-5 and V is TRBV7-8, with 7 bases matching TRBD1. Losses at the gene ends were 5 bases for V and 6 bases for J; bases not matched to a gene: 7. CDR1 is SGHVS and CDR2 is FQNEAQ in the germline V gene. CDR3 length: 14 amino acids. The CDR3 DNA sequence: TGTGCCAGCAGCGCGGACAGGTCAGGTCAGCCCCAGCATTTT. Protein sequence: CASSADRSGQPQHF.

This clone came up once. This sequence joins TRBV6-6 and TRBJ1-2, with 9 bases that match TRBD1. This CDR3 contains 14 residues. Germline CDR1 and CDR2: MNHNY and SVGAGI (reference sequence). Trimming at V came to 5 bases and at J to 6 bases, leaving 7 bases not matched to a gene. CDR3 sequence (DNA): TGTGCCAGCAGTCCCAATCGACAGGGGGATGGCTACACCTTC. As protein: CASSPNRQGDGYTF.

The chain has TRBV30 and TRBJ1-6, with a possible D match to TRBD1 (6 bases). The CDR3 is 14 residues long. Germline CDR1 and CDR2: GTSNPN and SVGIG (reference sequence). Trimming took off 0 bases at V and 6 bases at J, with 9 bases between the two ends. The CDR3 DNA follows: TGTGCCTGGAGTGTTGACAGGCTTAATTCACCCCTCCACTTT. Amino acid sequence: CAWSVDRLNSPLHF.

The V gene is TRBV7-2, the J gene TRBJ1-4, with D possibly matching TRBD1 (5 bases). CDR3 length: 16 residues. Trimming stripped 2 bases from V and 8 bases from J, with 18 bases between. Germline CDR1 is SGHTA and CDR2 is FQGNSA. The CDR3 region has the DNA TGTGCCAGCAGCTTAAGGGGCGGTCCGGATGGGGAAAAACTGTTTTTT. This encodes CASSLRGGPDGEKLFF.

This chain connects TRBV5-6 to TRBJ1-1; D is uncertain. The CDR3 contains 15 residues. V lost 0 bases, J lost 0 bases, and 9 bases lay in between. The germline CDR1 and CDR2 sequences are SGHDT and YYEEEE. The CDR3 nucleotides are TGTGCCAGCAGCTTGGTAGGGTACATGAACACTGAAGCTTTCTTT. This encodes CASSLVGYMNTEAFF.

This clone was picked up a small number of times. This chain links TRBV27 with TRBJ1-5, with D uncertain. This CDR3 has 15 amino acids. Between the trimmed V and J ends, which lost 0 bases and 7 bases, there was a span of 13 bases. CDR1 MNHEY and CDR2 SMNVEV come from the germline V gene (reference sequence). CDR3 loop: CASSLSKGSNQPQHF. The DNA for the CDR3 is TGTGCCAGCAGTTTATCCAAAGGGTCTAACCAGCCCCAGCATTTT.